This T cell receptor (beta chain) was sequenced for a study of shared clonotypes between healthy human individuals. Study-wide results and caveats: Having only a few donors restricted how much genetic and exposure-history diversity was captured. Generation probability values for non-shared clonotypes were lower than those for clonotypes shared by all four donors.

The naive CD8 population came from CD45RO-negative cells selected for CCR7, without terminally differentiated effector memory CD45RA+ cells. The study enrolled healthy HIV-negative adults without recent acute infections or vaccinations as donors. Sequencing was performed with immunoSEQ multiplex PCR; in TCRdb, only in-frame clones are kept and a portion is missing. The sample yields 2 million or so clones, about 95% seen once. As regards this clone: Antigen unknown.

The CDR3 is made up of 14 amino acids. The V end lost 1 base, the J end lost 2 bases, and 9 bases lay between the germline ends. Germline V gene data show CDR1 as LNHDA and CDR2 as SQIVND (reference sequence). The receptor's source is a young man in good health. The chain joins TRBV19 to TRBJ2-7; D unclear. The sample was naive CD8+ T cells sorted from blood. DNA of the CDR3: TGTGCCAGTAGTATAGGTCCAAAGGCCTACGAGCAGTACTTC. Amino acids: CASSIGPKAYEQYF.